The clone carrying this T cell receptor (beta chain) was counted ten times or more. What it binds is unknown. This CDR3 region has 14 residues. The V end lost 6 bases, the J end lost 5 bases, and 17 bases lay between the germline ends. Germline CDR1 SGHDT, CDR2 YYEEEE. Described time point: patch test 2, 6 weeks after DPC sensitization. Treatment specified: therapeutic diphenylcyclopropenone sensitization with weekly scalp DPC. The data belong to a study of human T cells and chemical hapten exposure. General study points: The study found expanded TCRs formed significantly more large CDR3 similarity clusters than controls.

TCRdb passed the RACE reads through MiXCR, listing each CDR3 protein once. The profile shows 89,000 or so distinct CDR3 sequences, about 6.3% of them singletons. The sequence came from a woman aged 30 to 39 with alopecia areata. Some clones in this sample may be carry-over from other donors' samples. The sample here was whole blood, taken in connection with sensitization to the hapten diphenylcyclopropenone (DPC). The chain recombines TRBV5-6 with TRBJ2-5, with a weak D call TRBD2 (5 bases). CDR3 region: CASIIRDRMETQYF. For the CDR3, the DNA is TGTGCCAGCATCATCCGGGATCGGATGGAGACCCAGTACTTC.